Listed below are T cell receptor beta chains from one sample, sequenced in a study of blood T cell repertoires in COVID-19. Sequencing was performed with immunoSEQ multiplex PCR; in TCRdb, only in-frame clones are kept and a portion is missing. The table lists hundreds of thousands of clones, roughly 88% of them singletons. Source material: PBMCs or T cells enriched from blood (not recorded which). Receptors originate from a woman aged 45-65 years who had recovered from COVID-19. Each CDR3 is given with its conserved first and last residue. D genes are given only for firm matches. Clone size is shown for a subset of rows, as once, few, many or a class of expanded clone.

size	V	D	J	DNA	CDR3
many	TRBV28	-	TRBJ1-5	TGTGCCAGCAGTTTTAATAGCCGGCAGCCCCAGCATTTT	CASSFNSRQPQHF
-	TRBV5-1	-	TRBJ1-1	TGCGCCAGCACCCGTGGCACAGGTCTCATGAACACTGAAGCTTTCTTT	CASTRGTGLMNTEAFF
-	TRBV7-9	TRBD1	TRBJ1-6	TGTGCCAGCAGTCAACAGGGGAGCTCCTATAATTCACCCCTCCACTTT	CASSQQGSSYNSPLHF
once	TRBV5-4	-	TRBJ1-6	TGTGCCAGCAGCTCCGGACAGCTACGGTCCTATAATTCACCCCTCCACTTT	CASSSGQLRSYNSPLHF
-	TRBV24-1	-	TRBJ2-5	TGTGCCACCAGTGGCGGGTTGCAAGAGACCCAGTACTTC	CATSGGLQETQYF
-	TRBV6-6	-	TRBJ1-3	TGTGCCAGCAAGGAGTTAGCGCCGCGGGGAAACACCATATATTTT	CASKELAPRGNTIYF
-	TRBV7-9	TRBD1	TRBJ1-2	TGTGCCAGCAGCTTTACAGGGGGATATGGCTACACCTTC	CASSFTGGYGYTF
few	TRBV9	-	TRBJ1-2	TGTGCCAGCAACCGGGCGGGAGCCCCACTAGGTTATGGCTACACCTTC	CASNRAGAPLGYGYTF
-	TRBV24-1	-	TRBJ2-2	TGTGCCACCAGTGGGGGTAGGGGGACCGGGGAGCTGTTTTTT	CATSGGRGTGELFF
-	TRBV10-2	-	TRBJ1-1	TGCGCCAGCAGGAAAATATCGGGTTTTTTCAGTTCGGACACTGAAGCTTTCTTT	CASRKISGFFSSDTEAFF
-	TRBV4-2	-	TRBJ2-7	TGTGCCAGCAGCCAACCTGGCGGGCGATACGAGCAGTACTTC	CASSQPGGRYEQYF
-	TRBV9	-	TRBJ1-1	TGTGCCAGCAGCGTAGGGGCAGGTCACGGCACTGAAGCTTTCTTT	CASSVGAGHGTEAFF
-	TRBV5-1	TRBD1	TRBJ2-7	TGCGCCAGCAGCCGGACAGGGACCTCCTACGAGCAGTACTTC	CASSRTGTSYEQYF
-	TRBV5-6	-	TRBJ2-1	TGTGCCAGCAGCTTGTTAGGACAGTGGGACAATGAGCAGTTCTTC	CASSLLGQWDNEQFF
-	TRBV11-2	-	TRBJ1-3	TGTGCCAGCAGCGATCACTTGACGGGTGGAAACACCATATATTTT	CASSDHLTGGNTIYF
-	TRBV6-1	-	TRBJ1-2	TGTGCCAGCATTAAAGCCAGGGGCGGCCGTGCGGCTAACTATGGCTACACCTTC	CASIKARGGRAANYGYTF
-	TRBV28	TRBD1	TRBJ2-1	TGTGCCAGCAGTTTACTCAACCTCAGGGGGCGGGGCAATGAGCAGTTCTTC	CASSLLNLRGRGNEQFF
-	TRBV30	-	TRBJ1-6	TGTGCCTGGAGTGTAGACACAACAGGGCGGTCACCCCTCCACTTT	CAWSVDTTGRSPLHF